Sequencing of this T cell receptor (beta chain) was carried out in a study of T cell responses to AZD1222 COVID-19 vaccine. Study-level results: Unmutated regions of variants are reportedly targeted by nearly half of spike-specific TCRs. Distributed over spike, vaccine-associated CD4 TCRs predominated at 160-218 and 743-854.

This CDR3 is 20 amino acids long. This table comes from immunoSEQ multiplex PCR, and its TCRdb copy is limited to in-frame clones, with some not included. The sample lists approximately 46,000 clones; 80% to 90% were seen once. This clone was recorded a few times. The antigen is not known. The chain has TRBV12-2 and TRBJ2-2; TRBD2 was called by the table and not checked on the DNA. TRBV12-2 is termed a pseudogene. The sequence was obtained from an adult who received the AZD1222 COVID-19 vaccine. This sample comprised peripheral blood, obtained 28 days after the second AZD1222 dose. The CDR3 protein is CASRLANSSLAGANTGELFF. CDR3 bases: TGTGCAAGTCGCTTAGCGAATTCGAGCCTAGCGGGGGCGAACACCGGGGAGCTGTTTTTT.